The following is a TCR beta chain sequence with its context. These data belong to a study of blood T cell repertoires in COVID-19. Original methodology: Amplification of reference gene primers provided the estimated nucleated cell counts. Assay used: immunoSEQ multiplex PCR; TCRdb lists only in-frame clones, some missing. That table supplies the V and J calls and clone size; D and trimming were determined from the DNA. This sample carries about 220,000 clones, 70% to 90% of them seen once, and the ten largest clones take under 4%. CDR1 MNHEY and CDR2 SVGAGI come from the germline V gene. The CDR3 runs 14 residues. Trimming removed 6 bases from V and 6 bases from J, with 18 bases in between.

The sequenced sample was PBMCs or T cells enriched from blood (not recorded which). The chain has TRBV6-5 and TRBJ2-7, with unresolved D. This receptor was identified in a woman aged 40 to 50 with acute COVID-19. CDR3 DNA: TGTGCCAGCAGCCGCGAGAGAAAACAGTTCGAGCAGTACTTC. It yields the protein CASSRERKQFEQYF.